One and the same sample provided the 5 T cell receptor beta chains below, sequenced in a study of T cell repertoires in cytomegalovirus infection. These receptors lack a known antigen. TCRdb analysed the reads with MiXCR anew, one entry per CDR3 protein. The table has about 130,000 distinct CDR3 sequences, more than 20% seen once. Sample: PBMCs, sequenced either directly or after in vitro stimulation (not recorded which). These receptors were collected from a human donor in good health (CMV status not recorded). Some clones in this sample may be carry-over from other donors' samples.

The chain employs TRBV6-6 and TRBJ2-5; D remains unclear. The CDR3 has 13 amino acids. V gave up 2 bases and J gave up 5 bases, with 9 bases separating them. Germline lookup yields CDR1 MNHNY and CDR2 SVGAGI (reference sequence). The CDR3 DNA is TGTGCCAGCAGTTACCCCGGTGGGGAGACCCAGTACTTC. It translates to CASSYPGGETQYF.

The chain joins TRBV6-5 to TRBJ1-5; D may be TRBD1 (5 bases). V gave up 2 bases and J gave up 6 bases, with 8 bases separating them. The CDR3 extends over 13 amino acids. The V gene's germline CDR1 is MNHEY and CDR2 SVGAGI. This chain's CDR3 is CASSYGQGQPQHF. CDR3 coding DNA: TGTGCCAGCAGTTACGGACAAGGTCAGCCCCAGCATTTT.

This clonotype occurred many times. The V and J genes are TRBV19 and TRBJ1-1; D gene ambiguous. Germline-derived CDR1 and CDR2 are LNHDA and SQIVND (reference sequence). This CDR3 spans 17 amino acids. V lost 3 bases and J lost 6, with 23 bases in between. The CDR3 DNA follows: TGTGCCAGTAGTATTTGGGGTAATGCCGGACGGCGGGCTGAAGCTTTCTTT. It codes for CASSIWGNAGRRAEAFF.

This clonotype was recorded at least ten times. The chain couples TRBV7-2 to TRBJ2-1; D is unresolved. CDR3 length: 15 residues. The V and J ends lost 0 bases and 1 base respectively, with 7 bases between them. Germline CDR1 reads SGHTA; CDR2 reads FQGNSA. The DNA for the CDR3 is TGTGCCAGCAGCTTAGCGGTAGGGTCCTACAATGAGCAGTTCTTC. This gives the protein CASSLAVGSYNEQFF.

There are a few counts of this clonotype. The chain is built from TRBV10-3 and TRBJ1-1, with 9 bases lining up with TRBD1. CDR1 and CDR2 from the germline V gene are ENHRY and SYGVKD. Unmatched junction bases numbered 11, after V lost 8 bases and J lost 7 bases. There are 14 residues in the CDR3. The chain's CDR3 is CAIYDPGQGNEAFF. The DNA for the CDR3 is TGTGCCATCTACGACCCGGGACAGGGTAATGAAGCTTTCTTT.